The next 5 T cell receptor beta chains were all read from a single sample in a study of CD8 T cells in Susac syndrome (dated by TCRdb to about 2019). Library preparation was by the immunoSEQ multiplex PCR assay. RNA was extracted using the RNeasy kit, and roughly 0.5 to 1 microgram was reverse transcribed with random hexamers. TCRdb itself trimmed the public reads at Q25 with fastp, ran MiXCR and retained productive beta chains. CDR3 protein sequences are deduplicated, and each keeps its most common genes and DNA. The sample table holds about 100,000 distinct CDR3 sequences, of which around 96% were seen once. The leading ten clones occupy 0.25% to 0.35% of the sample. Sequenced input: CD8+ T cells from PBMCs. The receptors were sampled from a human donor with Susac syndrome.

The chain combines TRBV2 with TRBJ1-2; unclear D gene. Between the trimmed V and J ends, which lost 4 bases and 8 bases, there was a span of 11 bases. Germline V gene data show CDR1 as SNHLY and CDR2 as FYNNEI. The CDR3 is made up of 12 amino acids. This chain's CDR3 is CASSVSGKGYTF. In DNA form, the CDR3 reads TGTGCCAGCAGTGTTTCCGGGAAGGGCTACACCTTC.

The rearrangement uses TRBV9 and TRBJ2-1, with D perhaps TRBD1 (5 bases). Germline V gene lookup returns CDR1 SGDLS and CDR2 YYNGEE. The CDR3 runs 15 residues. V was cut by 0 bases and J by 0 bases, with 7 bases left in between. For the CDR3, the DNA is TGTGCCAGCAGCGTAGACAGGTTCTCCTACAATGAGCAGTTCTTC. Amino acid sequence: CASSVDRFSYNEQFF.

The V and J genes are TRBV12-3 or TRBV12-4 and TRBJ2-5; 7 positions match TRBD1. Trimming removed 5 bases from V and 3 bases from J; junction bases left unmatched: 3. CDR3 length: 13 residues. CDR3 DNA sequence: TGTGCCAGCAGTGGGACAGCGAAAGAGACCCAGTACTTC. Its translation: CASSGTAKETQYF.

This chain joins TRBV5-1 and TRBJ2-5; 7 nucleotides line up with TRBD2. J was trimmed by 0 bases and V by 3 bases; bases with no gene match: 5. Germline V gene data show CDR1 as SGHRS and CDR2 as YFSETQ. This CDR3 comprises 15 residues. The CDR3 region is CASSYMGGYQETQYF. The CDR3 nucleotides are TGCGCCAGCAGCTATATGGGGGGGTACCAAGAGACCCAGTACTTC.

The CDR3, as DNA: TGCAGCGTTGAAGGGGAACGGTACCAAGAGACCCAGTACTTC. Protein sequence: CSVEGERYQETQYF. The chain is built from TRBV29-1 and TRBJ2-5; no definite D call. The CDR3 is 14 residues long. Germline V gene sequence: CDR1 SQVTM, CDR2 ANQGSEA. Between the trimmed V and J ends, which lost 1 base and 0 bases, there was a span of 9 bases.